These 10 T cell receptor beta chains share one sample of origin, sequenced in a study of cytomegalovirus exposure and HLA in healthy donors. The PCR had 60 Vbeta and 13 Jbeta primers. Using immunoSEQ multiplex PCR, the repertoire was profiled, and TCRdb retains in-frame clones only, with some absent. The table lists hundreds of thousands of clones, roughly 80% of them singletons. Sequencing was performed on PBMCs. These receptors came from a young man in good health and CMV-seronegative.

This chain connects TRBV7-8 to TRBJ1-2; maybe TRBD1 (5 bases). There are 13 residues in the CDR3. CDR1 and CDR2 (germline): SGHVS, FQNEAQ. V lost 5 bases and J lost 6, with 13 bases in between. CDR3: CASSPGGRDGYTF. As DNA, the CDR3 is TGTGCCAGCAGCCCCGGGGGACGGGATGGCTACACCTTC.

The chain links TRBV19 to TRBJ2-7; 9 nucleotides agree with TRBD1. Trimming cost V 1 base and J 3 bases; bases outside gene matches: 4. This CDR3 comprises 15 residues. CDR1 is LNHDA and CDR2 is SQIVND in the germline V gene (reference sequence). The CDR3 bases are TGTGCCAGTAGTATAGGGGGACAGGGACGCTACGAGCAGTACTTC. It encodes CASSIGGQGRYEQYF.

The CDR3 DNA follows: TGTGCCAGCAGTTATAACGAGCGCTTACCTGAAAAACTGTTTTTT. Residues: CASSYNERLPEKLFF. The V gene is TRBV6-5, the J gene TRBJ1-4; D gene uncertain. V gave up 3 bases and J gave up 7 bases, with 15 bases separating them. The CDR3 loop spans 15 amino acids. Germline CDR1 reads MNHEY; CDR2 reads SVGAGI.

The chain is built from TRBV18 and TRBJ2-3; the D is unclear. The CDR3 contains 16 residues. Germline CDR1 reads KGHSH; CDR2 reads LQKENI. Between the trimmed V and J ends, which lost 5 bases and 2 bases, there was a span of 17 bases. CDR3 residues: CASSTRKSLTTDTQYF. In DNA, the CDR3 is TGTGCCAGCTCAACGCGAAAGAGCCTAACCACAGATACGCAGTATTTT.

The CDR3 coding sequence is TGTGCCAGCAGCCAAGATAGGGGCAGGACGAACACCGGGGAGCTGTTTTTT. It is translated as CASSQDRGRTNTGELFF. This chain uses TRBV4-2 with TRBJ2-2, with a tentative D call TRBD1 (5 bases). The germline V gene encodes CDR1 LGHNA and CDR2 YNFKEQ. V lost 0 bases and J 0 bases, leaving 11 bases between the germline ends. This CDR3 is built from 17 residues.

The genes are TRBV10-3 and TRBJ2-1, with TRBD2 matching 9 bases. There are 17 residues in the CDR3. V lost 0 bases and J lost 5; bases outside the gene matches: 8. CDR1 ENHRY and CDR2 SYGVKD come from the germline V gene. The CDR3 reads CAISESEAGGNHNEQFF. The CDR3 DNA sequence: TGTGCCATCAGTGAGTCGGAAGCGGGGGGTAACCACAATGAGCAGTTCTTC.

The chain couples TRBV2 to TRBJ1-1; the match to TRBD1 covers 8 bases. V shed 4 bases and J 1 base; nucleotides not matched to a gene: 2. CDR3 size: 14 residues. Germline V lookup: CDR1 SNHLY, CDR2 FYNNEI. CDR3 nucleotides: TGTGCCAGCAGTGTCGACAGGGGGAACACTGAAGCTTTCTTT. Amino acid sequence: CASSVDRGNTEAFF.

The chain uses TRBV11-2 and TRBJ1-2, with 8 bases that match TRBD1. The germline V gene encodes CDR1 SGHAT and CDR2 FQNNGV. The V and J ends lost 5 bases and 4 bases, in that order; junction bases with no gene match: 9. This CDR3 comprises 15 residues. CDR3 DNA sequence: TGTGCCAGCAGCGCGACCGGGACAGGACTCTATGGCTACACCTTC. It is translated as CASSATGTGLYGYTF.

The chain combines TRBV2 with TRBJ1-4; TRBD1 might be the D (6 bases). Trimming removed 5 bases from V and 5 bases from J, with 12 bases in between. The CDR3 is 14 amino acids. The germline CDR1 and CDR2 sequences are SNHLY and FYNNEI. CDR3 sequence (DNA): TGTGCCAGCAGTTTGGACAGACTAAATGAAAAACTGTTTTTT. Translation gives CASSLDRLNEKLFF.

This clone appeared once. This chain uses TRBV2 with TRBJ2-3, with D uncertain. This CDR3 has 14 amino acids. Looked up from germline, CDR1 is SNHLY and CDR2 is FYNNEI. The CDR3 bases are TGTGAAACTTCCCGAGATACTAGCACAGATACGCAGTATTTT. This translates into CETSRDTSTDTQYF.